Detailed here is one T cell receptor (beta chain). Per the authors' pipeline: Amplified reference gene primers provided the basis for estimating nucleated cell counts. Produced via immunoSEQ multiplex PCR; TCRdb's table is partial and in-frame only. V, J and clone size were drawn from that table, and D and trimming were deduced from the DNA. The sample records 50,000 or so clones, 80% to 90% being singletons. The data originate from a study of blood T cell repertoires in COVID-19. Study-wide context: Some COVID-19 samples were acute and others convalescent; all came from the United States, Italy and Spain.

The length of the CDR3 is 20 residues. Germline V gene data show CDR1 as KGHDR and CDR2 as SFDVKD. The trim removed 0 bases at V and 1 base at J, leaving 12 bases unmatched. The genes are TRBV24-1 and TRBJ1-5, with 9 bases identical to TRBD1. The sequence was obtained from an elderly man with acute or convalescent COVID-19. The sequenced sample was peripheral blood. Here the CDR3 DNA reads TGTGCCACCAGTGATTTGTCGGGACAGGGAAGCCCCGTCAGCAATCAGCCCCAGCATTTT. Residues: CATSDLSGQGSPVSNQPQHF.